This entry is about one TCR beta chain. What it binds is unknown. This entry is derived from a study of T-cell memory formation after mild COVID-19. Findings of the study overall: Pre-infection memory harbored some responding clones, suggesting cross-reactive memory joined. CD4+ clones that contracted lay mainly in CM and EM; CD8+ ones lay in EMRA.

Constant-segment-primed 5'RACE gave TCR alpha and TCR beta cDNA libraries with sample barcodes and UMIs. TCRdb itself ran the 5' RACE reads through MiXCR, one entry per CDR3 protein. Of about 410,000 distinct CDR3 sequences in the sample, 15% to 20% were seen once. The TCR was taken from a man between 18 and 29 years old who had mild COVID-19 (a few samples of this study predate the infection). Cell type and time point are not known. The sample comprised PBMCs or a T cell subset sorted from them (not recorded which).

The CDR3 region is CASSLVFGNTEAFF. In nucleotides, the CDR3 is TGTGCCAGCAGCTTAGTGTTCGGGAACACTGAAGCTTTCTTT. This chain links TRBV7-2 with TRBJ1-1; D is unclear. V shed 1 base and J shed 1 base, with 7 bases lying between them. The CDR3 extends over 14 amino acids. Germline V lookup: CDR1 SGHTA, CDR2 FQGNSA.